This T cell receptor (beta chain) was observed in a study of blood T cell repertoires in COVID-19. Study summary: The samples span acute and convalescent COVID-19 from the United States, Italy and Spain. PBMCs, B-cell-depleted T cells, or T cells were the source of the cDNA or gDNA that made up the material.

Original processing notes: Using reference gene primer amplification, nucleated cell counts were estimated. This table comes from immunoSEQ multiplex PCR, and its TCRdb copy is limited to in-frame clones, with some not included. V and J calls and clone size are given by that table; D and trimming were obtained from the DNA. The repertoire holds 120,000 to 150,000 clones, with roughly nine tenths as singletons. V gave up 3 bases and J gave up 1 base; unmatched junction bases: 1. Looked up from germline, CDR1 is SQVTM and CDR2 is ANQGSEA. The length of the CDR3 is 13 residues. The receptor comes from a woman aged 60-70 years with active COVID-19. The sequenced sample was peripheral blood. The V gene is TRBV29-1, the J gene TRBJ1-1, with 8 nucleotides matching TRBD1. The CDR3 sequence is CSVDGQGNTEAFF. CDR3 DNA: TGCAGCGTTGATGGACAGGGGAACACTGAAGCTTTCTTT. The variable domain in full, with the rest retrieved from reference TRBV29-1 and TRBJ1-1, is SAVISQKPSRDICQRGTSLTIQCQVDSQVTMMFWYRQQPGQSLTLIATANQGSEATYESGFVIDKFPISRPNLTFSTLTVSNMSPEDSSIYLCSVDGQGNTEAFFGQGTRLTVV.